This T cell receptor (beta chain) appears in the sequencing data of a study of OX40 agonist ivuxolimab in advanced cancers. Study-level results: CD8+ T cells were the subset that, on average, had more expanded clones than CD4+. Expanded peripheral T cell antigen specificity was not determined.

Method: immunoSEQ multiplex PCR; TCRdb's copy keeps in-frame clones and lacks some. The sample lists over 150,000 clones; 94% were seen once. Germline V gene lookup returns CDR1 SGHTA and CDR2 FQGNSA. Trimming removed 3 bases from V and 4 bases from J; junction bases left unmatched: 9. CDR3 length: 15 amino acids. A remark on this clone: Its matching antigen is unknown.

The starting material was CD4+ or CD8+ T cells sorted from blood, obtained in a trial of the OX40 agonist ivuxolimab. The chain combines TRBV7-2 with TRBJ2-7; 7 bases match TRBD2. This TCR was recovered from an adult with an advanced solid tumor such as melanoma, head and neck, liver or kidney cancer. The DNA for the CDR3 is TGTGCCAGCAGCTTGGATGGAGTAGCGGGTTACGAGCAGTACTTC. Protein: CASSLDGVAGYEQYF.